What follows are 18 T cell receptor beta chains derived from one specimen sequenced in a study of T-cell memory formation after mild COVID-19. TCRdb processed the 5' RACE reads anew with MiXCR; each CDR3 protein has one entry. The table has about half a million distinct CDR3 sequences, roughly 18% seen once; the top ten hold 9% to 15%. Sequencing was done on a sample of PBMCs or a T cell subset sorted from them (not recorded which). These receptors came from an adult woman who had mild COVID-19 (a few samples of this study predate the infection). Cell type and time point are not known.

The chain employs TRBV6-5 and TRBJ2-3, with a possible D match to TRBD2 (5 bases). The CDR3 runs to 13 residues. Germline CDR1 MNHEY, CDR2 SVGAGI. The V end lost 6 bases, the J end lost 5 bases, and 12 bases lay between the germline ends. The CDR3 sequence: CASRELVVDTQYF. DNA for the CDR3: TGTGCCAGCAGAGAACTAGTGGTAGATACGCAGTATTTT.

The gene calls are TRBV24-1 and TRBJ1-2; TRBD1 matches at 11 bases. The CDR3 runs 13 residues. After removal of 7 bases from V and 6 bases from J, the junction contained 3 bases not matched to a gene. Germline-derived CDR1 and CDR2 are KGHDR and SFDVKD. The CDR3 bases are TGTGCCACCAGAGGGACAGGGGGAGATGGCTACACCTTC. This sequence encodes CATRGTGGDGYTF.

This clonotype was recorded at least ten times. The chain has TRBV20-1 and TRBJ2-3; 11 bases agree with TRBD2. The CDR3 is made up of 18 amino acids. Germline assignment: CDR1 DFQATT and CDR2 SNEGSKA (reference sequence). V trimming: 0 bases; J trimming: 2 bases; junction bases outside the gene matches: 10. CDR3 loop: CSARDLASGGLSTDTQYF. The CDR3 coding sequence is TGCAGTGCTAGAGATCTGGCTAGCGGGGGGCTTTCCACAGATACGCAGTATTTT.

V usage is TRBV12-3 or TRBV12-4 and J usage is TRBJ2-7; 10 positions match TRBD1. Unmatched junction bases numbered 9, after V lost 3 bases and J lost 7 bases. There are 15 residues in the CDR3. The CDR3 loop reads CASSFRQGADWEQYF. CDR3 coding DNA: TGTGCCAGCAGTTTCAGACAGGGGGCGGACTGGGAGCAGTACTTC.

This clonotype has a handful of counts. At one end the junction does not follow the germline gene, possibly because of a read error. This chain uses TRBV15 with TRBJ2-3; the D call may be TRBD1 or TRBD2 (7 bases each). Looked up from germline, CDR1 is LNHNV and CDR2 is YYDKDF (reference sequence). The CDR3 spans 14 residues. CDR3 in amino acids: CATQAGQSKDTQYF. In DNA, the CDR3 is TGTGCCACCCAAGCGGGACAGAGCAAAGATACGCAGTATTTT.

This clonotype occurred many times. The genes are TRBV24-1 and TRBJ2-2, with unresolved D. Trimming removed 7 bases at V and 5 bases at J, with 4 bases between. CDR1 is KGHDR and CDR2 is SFDVKD in the germline V gene. The CDR3 sequence is 11 residues long. CDR3 protein: CATRGTGELFF. CDR3 DNA sequence: TGTGCCACCAGGGGAACCGGGGAGCTGTTTTTT.

This clonotype was counted ten times or more. Here the CDR3 reads CASSSSGRLGLEQYF. Here the CDR3 DNA reads TGTGCCAGCAGCTCCAGCGGGAGATTGGGTCTCGAGCAGTACTTC. V is TRBV7-2 and J is TRBJ2-7; the match to TRBD2 covers 8 bases. The CDR3 sequence is 15 residues long. The germline V gene has CDR1 SGHTA and CDR2 FQGNSA. Trimming took 4 bases from V and 6 from J; bases not matched to a gene: 11.

This clonotype has just a few counts. The chain links TRBV12-3 or TRBV12-4 to TRBJ2-1, with D perhaps given as TRBD1 or TRBD2 (7 bases each). This CDR3 has 14 residues. Trimming stripped 4 bases from V and 9 bases from J, with 16 bases between. The CDR3 DNA sequence: TGTGCCAGCAGTTATAGGGAGGGGGCCATTGAGCAGTTCTTC. The encoded protein is CASSYREGAIEQFF.

The gene calls are TRBV3-1 and TRBJ2-1, with 8 positions matching TRBD1. The CDR3 sequence is 15 residues long. V dropped 0 bases and J dropped 7; count of bases not matched to a gene: 5. In germline, CDR1 is LGHDT, CDR2 YNNKEL (reference sequence). The CDR3 sequence is CASSQEPTGGNEQFF. The CDR3 DNA reads as TGTGCCAGCAGCCAAGAGCCCACAGGGGGGAATGAGCAGTTCTTC.

This clonotype was observed many times. The chain has TRBV11-1 and TRBJ2-5, with D tentatively TRBD1 or TRBD2 (5 bases each). From germline, CDR1 is SGHAT and CDR2 FQDESV (reference sequence). Trimming removed 4 bases from V and 1 base from J, with 13 bases in between. The CDR3 consists of 15 residues. The CDR3 DNA follows: TGTGCCAGCAGCTGGGTCGTCGGGGCCCAAGAGACCCAGTACTTC. Translated, it gives CASSWVVGAQETQYF.

A few counts support this clonotype. Germline is not matched at one junction end, which may reflect a read error. This sequence joins TRBV7-7 and TRBJ1-1; D gene uncertain. This CDR3 has 13 residues. Looked up from germline, CDR1 is SSHAT and CDR2 is FNYEAQ (reference sequence). This CDR3 reads CASSHGENTEAFF. The CDR3 DNA follows: TGTGCTAGCAGCCATGGTGAGAACACTGAAGCTTTCTTT.

V is TRBV27 and J is TRBJ2-7; unclear D gene. In germline, CDR1 is MNHEY, CDR2 SMNVEV (reference sequence). Deletions cut 5 bases from V and 3 bases from J, with 11 bases between. The CDR3 contains 13 residues. This CDR3 is CASSPGPYYEQYF. The CDR3 coding sequence is TGTGCCAGCAGTCCCGGACCGTACTACGAGCAGTACTTC.

This chain links TRBV7-2 with TRBJ1-2; TRBD1 agrees at 7 bases. Germline lookup yields CDR1 SGHTA and CDR2 FQGNSA. The junction had 11 bases not matched to a gene; V was cut back by 5 bases and J by 5 bases. This CDR3 has 15 residues. The CDR3 bases are TGTGCCAGCAGCAATAGACAGGGAGTCTTATATGGCTACACCTTC. This codes for CASSNRQGVLYGYTF.

This clonotype was recorded a few times. The chain uses TRBV5-1 and TRBJ2-1, with 7 bases that match TRBD2. The CDR3 is made up of 14 amino acids. V lost 4 bases, J lost 10 bases, and 11 bases stayed unmatched. From germline, CDR1 is SGHRS and CDR2 YFSETQ. This CDR3 is CASSRSVGRGEQFF. The DNA of the CDR3 is TGCGCCAGCAGCCGGTCTGTAGGGCGGGGGGAGCAGTTCTTC.

This clonotype has ten or more counts. The genes are TRBV20-1 and TRBJ2-3; no clear D. V shed 5 bases and J shed 2 bases, with 11 bases lying between them. Germline CDR1 reads DFQATT; CDR2 reads SNEGSKA (reference sequence). CDR3 length: 13 residues. Here the CDR3 DNA reads TGCAGTGCTCCGGTGGGGTCCACAGATACGCAGTATTTT. Encoded protein: CSAPVGSTDTQYF.

In its sample, this clonotype was seen a few times. The J gene is TRBJ2-1, the V gene TRBV20-1; 9 nucleotides align to TRBD1. Germline values: CDR1 DFQATT, CDR2 SNEGSKA (reference sequence). V lost 6 bases and J lost 7; bases outside the gene matches: 13. This CDR3 is built from 15 residues. The CDR3 DNA reads TGCAGTGCCAAGACTCCGGGACAGGGCTTTAATGAGCAGTTCTTC. Protein sequence: CSAKTPGQGFNEQFF.

The chain combines TRBV5-6 with TRBJ2-5, with D tentatively TRBD2 (6 bases). This CDR3 is 12 amino acids long. Germline values: CDR1 SGHDT, CDR2 YYEEEE. Trimming stripped 3 bases from V and 7 bases from J, with 10 bases between. CDR3 sequence reads: CASSSGGGTQYF. CDR3 sequence (DNA): TGTGCCAGCAGCTCCGGGGGAGGGACCCAGTACTTC.

The CDR3 nucleotides read TGTGCCAGCAGTTACGGGCCCCAGGGATATGAGCAGTTCTTC. Protein product: CASSYGPQGYEQFF. V usage is TRBV6-6 and J usage is TRBJ2-1; possibly TRBD1 for D (5 bases). Germline CDR1 is MNHNY and CDR2 is SVGAGI (reference sequence). This CDR3 contains 14 residues. Trimming removed 2 bases from V and 8 bases from J, with 13 bases in between.